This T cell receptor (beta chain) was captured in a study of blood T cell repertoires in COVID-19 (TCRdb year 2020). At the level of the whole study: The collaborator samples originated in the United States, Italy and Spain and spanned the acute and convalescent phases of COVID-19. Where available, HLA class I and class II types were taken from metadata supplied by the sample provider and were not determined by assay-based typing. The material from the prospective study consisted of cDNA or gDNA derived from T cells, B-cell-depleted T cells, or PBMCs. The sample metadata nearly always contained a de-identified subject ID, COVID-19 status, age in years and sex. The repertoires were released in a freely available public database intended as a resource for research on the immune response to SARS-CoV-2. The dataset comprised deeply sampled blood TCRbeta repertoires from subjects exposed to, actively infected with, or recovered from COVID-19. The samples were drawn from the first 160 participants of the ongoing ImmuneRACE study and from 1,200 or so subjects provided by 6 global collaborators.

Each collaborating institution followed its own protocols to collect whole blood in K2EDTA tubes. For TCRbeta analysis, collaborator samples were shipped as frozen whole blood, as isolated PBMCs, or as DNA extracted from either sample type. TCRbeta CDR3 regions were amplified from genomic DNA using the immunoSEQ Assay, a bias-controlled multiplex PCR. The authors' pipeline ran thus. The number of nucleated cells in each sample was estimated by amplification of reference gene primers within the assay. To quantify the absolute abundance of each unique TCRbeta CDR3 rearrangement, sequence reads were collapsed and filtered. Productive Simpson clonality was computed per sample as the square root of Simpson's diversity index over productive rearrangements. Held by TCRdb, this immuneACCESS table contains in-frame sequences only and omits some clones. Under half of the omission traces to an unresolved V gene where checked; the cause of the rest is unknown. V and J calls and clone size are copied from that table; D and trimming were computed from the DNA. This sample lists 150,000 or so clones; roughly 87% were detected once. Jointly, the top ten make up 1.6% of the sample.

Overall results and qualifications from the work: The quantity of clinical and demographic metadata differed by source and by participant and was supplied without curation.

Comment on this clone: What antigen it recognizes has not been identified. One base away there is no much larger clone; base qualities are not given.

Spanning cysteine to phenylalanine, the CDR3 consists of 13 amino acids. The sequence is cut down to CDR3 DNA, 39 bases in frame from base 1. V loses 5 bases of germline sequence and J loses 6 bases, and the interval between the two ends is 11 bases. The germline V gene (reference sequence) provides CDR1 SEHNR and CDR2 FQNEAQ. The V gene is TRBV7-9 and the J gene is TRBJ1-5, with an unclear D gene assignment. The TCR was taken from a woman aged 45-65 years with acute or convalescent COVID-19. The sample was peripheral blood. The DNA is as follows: TGTGCCAGCAGCCTTAAGGCTAGTCAGCCCCAGCATTTT. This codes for CASSLKASQPQHF.